A selection of T cell receptor beta chains follows, all from one sample in a study of CD8+CD57+ T cells in acquired aplastic anemia. TCRdb re-called the reads through MiXCR, storing one row per CDR3 protein. The sample lists hundreds of thousands of distinct CDR3 sequences; about a third were seen once. Sequenced input: sorted CD4+, CD8+, or CD8+CD57+ T cells (not recorded which) from PBMCs. These receptors all come from a human donor with aplastic anemia. CDR3s include the opening cysteine and the closing phenylalanine or tryptophan. D genes are given only for firm matches. Clone size is given for some rows only: seen once, a few or many times, or a class if the clone is expanded.

CASSLGSQGAYGYTF | TGTGCCAGCAGCTTAGGGTCCCAGGGGGCTTATGGCTACACCTTC | 15 | TRBV13 | many | TRBJ1-2 | TRBD1
CASSMQIPRGYTF | TGTGCCAGTAGTATGCAAATTCCTCGGGGCTACACCTTC | 13 | TRBV19 | many | TRBJ1-2 | -
CASSFELAAYEQFF | TGTGCCAGCAGCTTCGAACTAGCGGCCTATGAGCAGTTCTTC | 14 | TRBV7-6 | many | TRBJ2-1 | TRBD2
CASSLMGNSPLHF | TGTGCCAGCAGTTTAATGGGGAATTCACCCCTCCACTTT | 13 | TRBV12-3/TRBV12-4 | many | TRBJ1-6 | -
CAGSLRGAYEQYF | TGTGCCGGCAGCCTACGTGGGGCCTACGAGCAGTACTTC | 13 | TRBV5-6 | - | TRBJ2-7 | -
CASGDPRDNEQFF | TGCGCCAGCGGCGATCCGAGGGACAATGAGCAGTTCTTC | 13 | TRBV5-1 | - | TRBJ2-1 | -
CASSKDRVAYNEQFF | TGTGCCAGCAGCAAAGACAGGGTTGCCTACAATGAGCAGTTCTTC | 15 | TRBV6-1 | few | TRBJ2-1 | TRBD1
CASSLAGVLQGHGYTF | TGTGCCAGCAGCTTAGCTGGAGTTTTACAGGGGCATGGCTACACCTTC | 16 | TRBV11-1 | many | TRBJ1-2 | TRBD1
CASSATKGFYNEQFF | TGTGCCAGCAGCGCGACAAAGGGGTTTTACAATGAGCAGTTCTTC | 15 | TRBV7-9 | few | TRBJ2-1 | -
CASNRDRRGEQYF | TGTGCCAGCAACAGGGACAGGAGAGGCGAGCAGTACTTC | 13 | TRBV6-1 | - | TRBJ2-7 | TRBD1
CAWSPGTASNQPQHF | TGTGCCTGGAGTCCGGGAACGGCTAGCAATCAGCCCCAGCATTTT | 15 | TRBV30 | few | TRBJ1-5 | -
CASPLGEQFF | TGTGCCAGTCCCCTTGGGGAGCAGTTCTTC | 10 | TRBV19 | many | TRBJ2-1 | -
CASRSTFQGAYGYTF | TGTGCCAGCAGATCCACGTTCCAGGGTGCCTATGGCTACACCTTC | 15 | TRBV6-1 | few | TRBJ1-2 | -
CASSETGTPSNYGYTF | TGCGCCAGCAGTGAAACCGGGACCCCGTCTAACTATGGCTACACCTTC | 16 | TRBV10-1 | many | TRBJ1-2 | -
CSVSLYRGTREKLFF | TGCAGTGTTAGTCTTTATAGGGGCACAAGGGAAAAACTGTTTTTT | 15 | TRBV20-1 | - | TRBJ1-4 | -
CASSLSWAIGGYTF | TGTGCCAGCAGCTTAAGTTGGGCAATTGGTGGCTACACCTTC | 14 | TRBV7-2 | few | TRBJ1-2 | -
CASQDRGNQPQHF | TGTGCCAGTCAGGATAGGGGCAATCAGCCCCAGCATTTT | 13 | TRBV19 | many | TRBJ1-5 | -
CASSPGFAYSYEQYF | TGCGCCAGCAGCCCCGGGTTCGCGTACTCCTACGAGCAGTACTTC | 15 | TRBV4-1 | few | TRBJ2-7 | -
CASTTGENGYTF | TGTGCCAGCACCACAGGGGAAAATGGCTACACCTTC | 12 | TRBV6-1 | few | TRBJ1-2 | TRBD1
CASSLGQVHPFDTGELFF | TGTGCCAGCAGCTTAGGACAGGTCCACCCTTTTGACACCGGGGAGCTGTTTTTT | 18 | TRBV12-3/TRBV12-4 | few | TRBJ2-2 | TRBD1
CASSFTGTNSYEQYF | TGTGCCAGCAGCTTCACCGGGACTAACTCCTACGAGCAGTACTTC | 15 | TRBV7-2 | many | TRBJ2-7 | TRBD2
CATSREARQGGEQYF | TGTGCCACCAGCAGGGAGGCTCGACAGGGAGGCGAGCAGTACTTC | 15 | TRBV15 | few | TRBJ2-7 | -
CASSPGQGTTGELFF | TGTGCCAGCAGCCCTGGACAGGGGACAACCGGGGAGCTGTTTTTT | 15 | TRBV10-3 | once | TRBJ2-2 | TRBD1
CASASLGNTEAFF | TGTGCTAGTGCTTCATTAGGGAACACTGAAGCTTTCTTT | 13 | TRBV12-5 | - | TRBJ1-1 | -
CASNKPGADEAFF | TGTGCCAGCAACAAACCGGGGGCAGATGAAGCTTTCTTT | 13 | TRBV6-1 | - | TRBJ1-1 | -
CASSEDREETQYF | TGTGCCAGCAGTGAAGATCGAGAGGAGACCCAGTACTTC | 13 | TRBV2 | many | TRBJ2-5 | -
CASSLIGAGATDTQYF | TGTGCCAGCAGCCTGATTGGTGCGGGGGCGACAGATACGCAGTATTTT | 16 | TRBV11-2 | many | TRBJ2-3 | -
CASSRTAPSYEQYF | TGTGCCAGCAGCCGGACAGCGCCGTCCTACGAGCAGTACTTC | 14 | TRBV5-5 | many | TRBJ2-7 | -
CASSLFSRQESGYTF | TGTGCCAGCAGCTTGTTTAGTCGACAGGAAAGTGGCTACACCTTC | 15 | TRBV5-5 | - | TRBJ1-2 | -
CASSPTGTANQPQHF | TGTGCCAGCAGTCCCACCGGGACAGCAAATCAGCCCCAGCATTTT | 15 | TRBV7-6 | few | TRBJ1-5 | TRBD1
CASSDASRNRNEQFF | TGTGCCAGCAGTGACGCATCACGAAACAGAAATGAGCAGTTCTTC | 15 | TRBV6-4 | many | TRBJ2-1 | -
CSAKSGTSGNTDTQYF | TGCAGTGCAAAATCCGGGACTAGCGGAAACACAGATACGCAGTATTTT | 16 | TRBV20-1 | - | TRBJ2-3 | TRBD2
CASSEPVGYGYTF | TGCGCCAGCAGTGAACCCGTTGGTTATGGCTACACCTTC | 13 | TRBV10-2 | - | TRBJ1-2 | -
CASPYTSGSGTYNEQFF | TGTGCCAGCCCGTACACTAGCGGGAGTGGGACCTACAATGAGCAGTTCTTC | 17 | TRBV2 | many | TRBJ2-1 | TRBD2
CAWTPEGYGYTF | TGTGCCTGGACTCCAGAGGGCTATGGCTACACCTTC | 12 | TRBV30 | many | TRBJ1-2 | -
CSARLAGGNTQYF | TGCAGTGCTAGACTAGCGGGAGGAAATACGCAGTATTTT | 13 | TRBV20-1 | few | TRBJ2-3 | TRBD2
CAWSVMNEQYF | TGTGCCTGGAGTGTAATGAACGAGCAGTACTTC | 11 | TRBV30 | - | TRBJ2-7 | -
CASSQLGQGGFSYGYTF | TGTGCCAGCAGCCAATTAGGACAGGGAGGATTTAGCTATGGCTACACCTTC | 17 | TRBV9 | - | TRBJ1-2 | TRBD1
CASSFRQGAGQPQHF | TGTGCCAGCAGCTTCCGACAGGGAGCGGGTCAGCCCCAGCATTTT | 15 | TRBV7-2 | - | TRBJ1-5 | TRBD1
CSARRLAASYNEQFF | TGCAGTGCTAGAAGACTAGCGGCGTCCTACAATGAGCAGTTCTTC | 15 | TRBV20-1 | - | TRBJ2-1 | TRBD2
CASSDNRVGYTF | TGTGCCAGTAGTGATAACAGGGTCGGCTACACCTTC | 12 | TRBV19 | - | TRBJ1-2 | -
CASSATGTSKETQYF | TGTGCCAGCAGCGCAACCGGGACTAGCAAAGAGACCCAGTACTTC | 15 | TRBV9 | few | TRBJ2-5 | TRBD2
CSVEAGTLIGDTQYF | TGCAGCGTTGAAGCCGGGACGCTAATAGGAGATACGCAGTATTTT | 15 | TRBV29-1 | - | TRBJ2-3 | -
CATSREGGYNSPLHF | TGTGCCACCAGTCGCGAGGGTGGCTATAATTCACCCCTCCACTTT | 15 | TRBV15 | many | TRBJ1-6 | -
CASTNTRANHNEQFF | TGTGCCAGCACCAACACAAGAGCCAACCACAATGAGCAGTTCTTC | 15 | TRBV11-2 | few | TRBJ2-1 | -
CASSLIGGGSYNEQFF | TGTGCCAGCAGCTTAATTGGGGGGGGATCCTACAATGAGCAGTTCTTC | 16 | TRBV7-3 | - | TRBJ2-1 | TRBD2
CASSEEYRIYTEAFF | TGTGCCAGCAGTGAAGAGTACAGGATTTACACTGAAGCTTTCTTT | 15 | TRBV10-3 | once | TRBJ1-1 | -
CASSLGGLNSPLHF | TGTGCCAGCAGCTTAGGAGGGCTTAATTCACCCCTCCACTTT | 14 | TRBV7-9 | many | TRBJ1-6 | -
CASSFKTGQAGRYEQFF | TGTGCCAGCAGTTTTAAGACAGGACAGGCTGGTAGATATGAGCAGTTCTTC | 17 | TRBV12-3/TRBV12-4 | few | TRBJ2-1 | TRBD1
CASSMGAGVPGKYEQYF | TGTGCCAGTAGTATGGGGGCAGGGGTCCCCGGAAAATACGAGCAGTACTTC | 17 | TRBV19 | - | TRBJ2-7 | -
CASSRRTGRASSEQYF | TGTGCCAGCAGCCGCCGGACAGGGCGGGCGTCCTCCGAGCAGTACTTC | 16 | TRBV7-8 | few | TRBJ2-7 | TRBD1
CASSLAGERVRGYTF | TGTGCCAGCAGCTTAGCCGGAGAAAGGGTACGGGGCTACACCTTC | 15 | TRBV7-3 | once | TRBJ1-2 | -
CATQKRAYEQYF | TGTGCCACCCAAAAACGGGCCTACGAGCAGTACTTC | 12 | TRBV6-2/TRBV6-3 | - | TRBJ2-7 | -
CSVDKGALGSGEQYF | TGCAGCGTTGATAAGGGGGCGCTGGGGTCTGGCGAGCAGTACTTC | 15 | TRBV29-1 | many | TRBJ2-7 | TRBD1
CASSVVQGYNEQFF | TGTGCCAGCAGCGTAGTGCAAGGATACAATGAGCAGTTCTTC | 14 | TRBV9 | - | TRBJ2-1 | -
CAWDLGYTF | TGTGCCTGGGATCTGGGCTACACCTTC | 9 | TRBV30 | many | TRBJ1-2 | -
CASSPRAGDTYEQYF | TGTGCCAGCAGTCCTCGGGCAGGGGATACCTACGAGCAGTACTTC | 15 | TRBV27 | - | TRBJ2-7 | -
CSARAPNQNF | TGCAGTGCTAGAGCGCCAAATCAGAACTTC | 10 | TRBV20-1 | few | TRBJ2-4 | -
CASGHPGQAYEQYF | TGTGCTAGTGGTCATCCGGGACAGGCCTACGAGCAGTACTTC | 14 | TRBV12-5 | few | TRBJ2-7 | TRBD1